Presented here are 13 T cell receptor beta chains from one specimen sequenced in a study of T cell clonotyping in hematopoietic cell transplantation (dated by TCRdb to the early 2020s). The sample's time point label, in plain terms: 100 days after allo-HCT. Library construction relied on the immunoSEQ multiplex PCR assay. TCRdb limited this immuneACCESS table to in-frame rearrangements with V and J called. A share of clones is missing; checked studies link under half to unresolved V genes, and the rest is unexplained. The sample table contains some 13,000 clones; only one count was recorded for roughly 89% of them. The ten most abundant clones make up 7.8% of the sample. The input for sequencing was PBMCs, taken 100 days after allogeneic stem cell transplant. These receptors all come from a female patient between 50 and 59 years old who had an allogeneic stem cell transplant from an unrelated donor, so the T cells may come from the graft donor. Some clones in this sample may be carry-over from other donors' samples.

The rearrangement joins TRBV28 to TRBJ2-7; D not certain. The germline V and J ends were trimmed by 6 bases and 2 bases, with 11 bases remaining between them. The germline V gene has CDR1 MDHEN and CDR2 SYDVKM. CDR3 size: 13 residues. CDR3 region: CASSLDTPYEQYF. The CDR3 DNA follows: TGTGCCAGCAGCCTAGACACTCCCTACGAGCAGTACTTC.

The chain carries TRBV6-1 and TRBJ1-2; 8 bases agree with TRBD1. This CDR3 has 16 amino acids. Germline CDR1 and CDR2: MNHNS and SASEGT. V trimming: 3 bases; J trimming: 6 bases; junction bases outside the gene matches: 12. CDR3 in DNA: TGTGCCAGCAGTGAGCTAGGTTCAGGGGGCGCTGATGGCTACACCTTC. Translation gives CASSELGSGGADGYTF.

The chain uses TRBV12-5 and TRBJ2-2, with TRBD1 as a possible D gene (7 bases). Trimming stripped 4 bases from V and 0 bases from J, with 15 bases between. Germline CDR1 is LGHNT and CDR2 is FRNRAP. This CDR3 has 17 residues. CDR3 loop: CASGSPQGGANTGELFF. The CDR3 DNA follows: TGTGCTAGTGGTTCCCCCCAGGGGGGTGCGAACACCGGGGAGCTGTTTTTT.

The chain is built from TRBV7-2 and TRBJ2-1; D could derive from TRBD1 or TRBD2 (5 bases each). Between the trimmed V and J ends, which lost 1 base and 5 bases, there was a span of 12 bases. The CDR3 consists of 15 residues. CDR1 is SGHTA, CDR2 FQGNSA, per germline. This CDR3 is CASSLVWGSDNEQFF. CDR3 sequence (DNA): TGTGCCAGCAGCTTAGTTTGGGGGTCTGACAATGAGCAGTTCTTC. The full variable domain, in which reference TRBV7-2 and TRBJ2-1 provide the parts outside the CDR3, is GAGVSQSPSNKVTEKGKDVELRCDPISGHTALYWYRQSLGQGLEFLIYFQGNSAPDKSGLPSDRFSAERTGGSVSTLTIQRTQQEDSAVYLCASSLVWGSDNEQFFGPGTRLTVL.

The rearrangement links TRBV28 to TRBJ2-7; 15 bases match TRBD2. CDR3 length: 16 amino acids. The germline V gene has CDR1 MDHEN and CDR2 SYDVKM. J lost 5 bases, V lost 6 bases, and 8 bases had no gene match. The CDR3 spells CASSLWTSGRGNEQYF. The CDR3 DNA follows: TGTGCCAGCAGCCTATGGACTAGCGGGAGGGGAAACGAGCAGTACTTC.

This chain joins TRBV25-1 and TRBJ2-2; 10 bases are a match to TRBD1. Germline CDR1 reads MGHDK; CDR2 reads SYGVNS. V was pared by 5 bases and J by 5 bases, with 5 bases of the junction left unmatched. The CDR3 loop spans 15 amino acids. This chain's CDR3 is CASSPRTGGTGELFF. CDR3 sequence (DNA): TGTGCCAGCAGTCCCAGGACAGGGGGAACCGGGGAGCTGTTTTTT.

The J gene is TRBJ2-3, the V gene TRBV9, with D possibly called TRBD1 or TRBD2 (5 bases each). Germline loops: CDR1 SGDLS, CDR2 YYNGEE. The CDR3 extends over 12 amino acids. Deletions cut 0 bases from V and 8 bases from J, with 7 bases between. This chain's CDR3 is CASSVGGSTQYF. The CDR3 DNA reads TGTGCCAGCAGCGTAGGGGGGAGTACGCAGTATTTT.

J is TRBJ1-6 and V is TRBV28; maybe TRBD1 (5 bases). The CDR3 has 15 residues. The germline gives CDR1 MDHEN, CDR2 SYDVKM. The ends were cut back, 2 bases at V and 9 bases at J, with 14 bases in the middle. CDR3 sequence reads: CASSLRRVGGSPLHF. The CDR3, as DNA: TGTGCCAGCAGTTTACGCAGGGTGGGGGGTTCACCCCTCCACTTT. The variable domain in full, completed from reference TRBV28 and TRBJ1-6, reads DVKVTQSSRYLVKRTGEKVFLECVQDMDHENMFWYRQDPGLGLRLIYFSYDVKMKEKGDIPEGYSVSREKKERFSLILESASTNQTSMYLCASSLRRVGGSPLHFGNGTRLTVT.

The gene calls are TRBV7-8 and TRBJ2-1; TRBD2 aligns across 9 bases. Germline V gives CDR1 SGHVS, CDR2 FQNEAQ. Unmatched junction bases numbered 5, after V lost 7 bases and J lost 7 bases. This CDR3 contains 13 residues. CDR3 sequence (DNA): TGTGCCAGCATCCATAGCGGGAGTAATGAGCAGTTCTTC. Encoded protein: CASIHSGSNEQFF.

This clone turned up a few times. The chain employs TRBV10-3 and TRBJ1-4; perhaps TRBD1 as D (6 bases). The CDR3 covers 14 residues. V was cut by 6 bases and J by 7 bases, with 15 bases left in between. Germline CDR1 and CDR2: ENHRY and SYGVKD. The CDR3 nucleotides read TGTGCCATCAGAGAAGAGGGACAAGGTGAAAAACTGTTTTTT. Translated, it gives CAIREEGQGEKLFF.

This clone has a single count. The J gene is TRBJ2-2, the V gene TRBV29-1; TRBD2 matches at 11 bases. CDR3 size: 16 residues. In germline, CDR1 is SQVTM, CDR2 ANQGSEA. J was trimmed by 3 bases and V by 2 bases; bases with no gene match: 5. CDR3 region: CSVETSGGRDTGELFF. The CDR3 coding sequence is TGCAGCGTTGAAACTAGCGGGGGCAGGGACACCGGGGAGCTGTTTTTT.

The chain links TRBV6-5 to TRBJ2-7; tentative D call: TRBD2 (5 bases). Germline-derived CDR1 and CDR2 are MNHEY and SVGAGI. Trimming took 0 bases from V and 6 from J, leaving 9 bases between them. The CDR3 runs 13 residues. The CDR3 protein is CASSYSRGSEQYV. The DNA for the CDR3 is TGTGCCAGCAGTTACTCGCGAGGGTCCGAGCAGTACGTC.

V and J are TRBV30 and TRBJ1-2; the D is unclear. The CDR3 contains 13 residues. The V gene's germline CDR1 is GTSNPN and CDR2 SVGIG (reference sequence). V was pared by 4 bases and J by 4 bases, with 13 bases between. The CDR3 coding sequence is TGTGCCTGGACTAGGTTTGAGGGCTATGGCTACACCTTC. Translation: CAWTRFEGYGYTF.